This T cell receptor (beta chain) was recovered during a study of OX40 agonist ivuxolimab in advanced cancers. Study overall: Among those enrolled, mean age was approximately 60 years (range about 23 to 85) and approximately 83% were male. Study observations and caveats: Clonal expansion by week 6 occurred in CD4+ and CD8+ blood T cells (at 0.1 to 3.0 mg/kg).

The protocol was immunoSEQ multiplex PCR, while the TCRdb copy is restricted to in-frame clones and leaves out a portion. The top ten hold 44% of the sample, which has about 20,000 clones, more than 65% seen once. In germline, CDR1 is SGHNT, CDR2 YYREEE (reference sequence). This CDR3 has 15 residues. V gave up 1 base and J gave up 8 bases, with 18 bases separating them. As concerns this clone: Its antigen is still unknown.

This receptor was obtained from an adult with an advanced solid tumor such as melanoma, head and neck, liver or kidney cancer. The chain uses TRBV5-4 and TRBJ1-2; D uncertain. Sequences were derived from CD4+ or CD8+ T cells sorted from blood, sampled in a trial of the OX40 agonist ivuxolimab. In nucleotides, the CDR3 is TGTGCCAGCAGCTTGCCGCTCCCACTTCACAAAGGCTACACCTTC. Its translation is CASSLPLPLHKGYTF.